This TCR beta chain came from a study of T cells expressing NK-cell markers. At the level of the study: Seven HCMV-seropositive donors and one seronegative donor made up the eight sequenced donors. Study-wide results and caveats: As a fraction of CD8+ T cells, dominant NKG2C+ clonotypes reached about 1.0-8% in six donors. Several donors showed these clonotypes also leading the CD3+CD56-NKG2C+ fraction.

This CDR3 contains 15 residues. Germline lookup yields CDR1 SEHNR and CDR2 FQNEAQ (reference sequence). To note about this clonotype: The antigen is unknown.

TCR beta cDNA was made by 5'RACE template switching with UMIs. Reprocessing the 5' RACE reads, TCRdb reports a single entry for every CDR3 protein and omits DNA. The sample yields 400,000 to 500,000 distinct CDR3 sequences, of which the top ten take up 7.3%. The chain has TRBV7-9 and TRBJ1-5. The TCR sequence derives from a woman between 18 and 69 years old in good health. Sequenced material: blood T cells: a sorted CD56 or NKG2C T cell subset, CD4+ or CD8+ T cells, or bulk PBMC T cells (not recorded which). CDR3 protein: CASSRGGTSNQPQHF.